This T cell receptor (beta chain) comes out of a study of T cell repertoires in cytomegalovirus infection. Study in general: In public TCR beta signatures, there were indications of both CMV infection and matching HLA type. Notes on the study in general: Clonotypes of TCR beta that were HLA-C-restricted and CMV-specific dominated the ex vivo response. Carriers of CMV plus the relevant HLA were identified by cumulative public TCR beta family frequency.

Germline CDR1 is MGHRA and CDR2 is YSYEKL. CDR3 length equals 13 residues. The ends were cut back, 0 bases at V and 7 bases at J, with 7 bases in the middle. This clonotype showed up just a few times. Its specificity is not known. TCRdb independently ran MiXCR on the reads; one entry per CDR3 protein. This sample carries a few hundred thousand distinct CDR3 sequences, roughly 13% of them seen once, and the ten largest clones take 8.8%. The specimen sequenced was PBMCs. This clonotype was sampled from a human donor in good health (CMV status not recorded). Some clones in this sample may be carry-over from other donors' samples. The V call is TRBV4-1, the J call TRBJ1-5; D remains unclear. CDR3 sequence: CASSQDLKQPQHF. For the CDR3, the DNA is TGCGCCAGCAGCCAAGATTTGAAGCAGCCCCAGCATTTT.